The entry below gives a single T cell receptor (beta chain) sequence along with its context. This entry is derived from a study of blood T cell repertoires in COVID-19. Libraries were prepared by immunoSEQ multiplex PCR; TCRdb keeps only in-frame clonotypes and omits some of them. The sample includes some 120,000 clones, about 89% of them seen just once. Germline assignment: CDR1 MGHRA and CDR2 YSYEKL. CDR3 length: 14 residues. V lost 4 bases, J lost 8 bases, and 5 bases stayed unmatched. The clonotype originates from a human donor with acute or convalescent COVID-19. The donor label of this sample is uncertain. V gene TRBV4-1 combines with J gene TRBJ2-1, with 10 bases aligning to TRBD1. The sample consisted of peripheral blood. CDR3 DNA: TGCGCCAGCAGCCGCGGGACAGGGGAATATGAGCAGTTCTTC. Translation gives CASSRGTGEYEQFF.